The 29 T cell receptor beta chains reported below all come from one sample, sequenced in a study of cytomegalovirus exposure and HLA in healthy donors. PCR primers comprised 60 Vbeta and 13 Jbeta primers. Clones were sequenced by immunoSEQ multiplex PCR, and TCRdb holds only the in-frame ones, with some missing. The sample records some 110,000 clones, 60% to 85% being singletons. Sequenced: PBMCs. These receptors were taken from a middle-aged woman in good health and CMV-seropositive.

The rearrangement links TRBV4-3 to TRBJ1-2; 8 bases fit TRBD1. Unmatched junction bases numbered 3, after V lost 1 base and J lost 2 bases. The CDR3 spans 15 residues. Germline lookup yields CDR1 LGHNA and CDR2 YSLEER. CDR3 sequence: CASSQGQGSNYGYTF. DNA of the CDR3: TGCGCCAGCAGCCAAGGACAGGGGTCCAACTATGGCTACACCTTC.

This chain joins TRBV28 and TRBJ2-7, with TRBD2 matching 13 bases. The J segment lost 4 bases and the V segment lost 7 bases, leaving 7 bases of the junction unmatched. The length of the CDR3 is 15 residues. From germline, CDR1 is MDHEN and CDR2 SYDVKM. As DNA, the CDR3 is TGTGCCAGCACAAGCCCGGGACTAGCGGGATACGAGCAGTACTTC. Protein: CASTSPGLAGYEQYF.

CDR3 residues: CSLGEIDRGTQYF. In DNA form, the CDR3 reads TGCAGCCTGGGGGAGATAGACAGGGGTACGCAGTATTTT. The chain carries TRBV29-1 and TRBJ2-3, with TRBD1 identical over 8 bases. This CDR3 has 13 residues. From germline, CDR1 is SQVTM and CDR2 ANQGSEA. V lost 8 bases to trimming and J lost 8 bases; unmatched junction nucleotides: 12.

V gene TRBV27 combines with J gene TRBJ1-1, with 7 bases lining up with TRBD1. Germline values: CDR1 MNHEY, CDR2 SMNVEV (reference sequence). The CDR3 runs 16 residues. Trimming cost V 5 bases and J 5 bases; bases outside gene matches: 14. CDR3 coding DNA: TGTGCCAGCAGTCTAAGGGTAAACAGGGGAGAAACTGAAGCTTTCTTT. Translating gives CASSLRVNRGETEAFF.

This clone was picked up a small number of times. J is TRBJ2-7 and V is TRBV4-1; D is unclear. The CDR3 is 15 amino acids. Germline V gene lookup returns CDR1 MGHRA and CDR2 YSYEKL. V was pared by 0 bases and J by 3 bases, with 12 bases between. CDR3 sequence reads: CASSQDSHSGYEQYF. DNA for the CDR3: TGCGCCAGCAGCCAAGACTCTCACAGTGGCTACGAGCAGTACTTC.

The chain links TRBV7-8 to TRBJ2-1, with D possibly matching TRBD2 (5 bases). Trimming took 8 bases from V and 6 from J, leaving 14 bases between them. There are 13 residues in the CDR3. Looked up from germline, CDR1 is SGHVS and CDR2 is FQNEAQ. The CDR3 region is CASAPREGNEQFF. In DNA, the CDR3 is TGTGCCAGCGCACCTAGAGAGGGCAATGAGCAGTTCTTC. The full variable domain, with the rest looked up from reference TRBV7-8 and TRBJ2-1, is GAGVSQSPRYKVAKRGQDVALRCDPISGHVSLFWYQQALGQGPEFLTYFQNEAQLDKSGLPSDRFFAERPEGSVSTLKIQRTQQEDSAVYLCASAPREGNEQFFGPGTRLTVL.

The chain carries TRBV9 and TRBJ2-3; D is unresolved. Germline assignment: CDR1 SGDLS and CDR2 YYNGEE. The CDR3 is 13 amino acids. Trimming cost V 2 bases and J 5 bases, with 9 bases left between them. DNA of the CDR3: TGTGCCAGCAGCGTCGAGATTGTAGATACGCAGTATTTT. It specifies CASSVEIVDTQYF.

The chain recombines TRBV7-2 with TRBJ2-1, with 13 bases identical to TRBD2. The V and J ends lost 1 base and 4 bases, in that order; junction bases with no gene match: 1. This CDR3 is built from 16 residues. The germline V gene has CDR1 SGHTA and CDR2 FQGNSA. CDR3 loop: CASSLGGLAGYNEQFF. The DNA for the CDR3 is TGTGCCAGCAGCTTAGGGGGACTAGCGGGGTACAATGAGCAGTTCTTC.

This chain joins TRBV27 and TRBJ2-5, with TRBD2 matching over 11 bases. The CDR3 has 17 amino acids. In germline, CDR1 is MNHEY, CDR2 SMNVEV (reference sequence). The ends lost 5 bases at V and 2 bases at J; junction bases unmatched: 10. The CDR3 nucleotides are TGTGCCAGCAGTCCTTCTAGCGGGAGGCGAGGGCAAGAGACCCAGTACTTC. It yields the protein CASSPSSGRRGQETQYF.

The rearrangement joins TRBV27 to TRBJ1-5; D is perhaps TRBD1 (5 bases). Deletions cut 6 bases from V and 0 bases from J, with 12 bases between. Germline V gene sequence: CDR1 MNHEY, CDR2 SMNVEV (reference sequence). The CDR3 length is 15 residues. CDR3 residues: CASSSLGGSNQPQHF. As DNA, the CDR3 is TGTGCCAGCAGCTCTCTGGGGGGTAGCAATCAGCCCCAGCATTTT.

The chain employs TRBV5-4 and TRBJ2-1; 11 nucleotides match TRBD2. CDR1 is SGHNT and CDR2 is YYREEE in the germline V gene (reference sequence). V was clipped by 5 bases and J by 7 bases; unmatched bases: 8. This CDR3 is built from 15 residues. The chain's CDR3 is CASSSTSGSINEQFF. CDR3 bases: TGTGCCAGCAGTTCCACTAGCGGGAGTATAAATGAGCAGTTCTTC.

This clone appeared once. J is TRBJ2-7 and V is TRBV15; perhaps TRBD1 as D (6 bases). The CDR3 is 14 amino acids. Germline CDR1 LNHNV, CDR2 YYDKDF (reference sequence). V lost 2 bases to trimming and J lost 5 bases, with 13 bases between them. In DNA form, the CDR3 reads TGTGCCACCAGCAGACCGGGACACCGAAACGAGCAGTACTTC. Translation: CATSRPGHRNEQYF.

The J gene is TRBJ1-5, the V gene TRBV9, with D tentatively TRBD1 (5 bases). CDR1 is SGDLS, CDR2 YYNGEE, per germline. The CDR3 spans 15 residues. Trimming stripped 0 bases from V and 3 bases from J, with 10 bases between. This CDR3 is CASSVEGVVNQPQHF. The CDR3 region has the DNA TGTGCCAGCAGCGTAGAAGGGGTGGTCAATCAGCCCCAGCATTTT.

The chain couples TRBV13 to TRBJ2-7; 15 positions match TRBD2. This CDR3 contains 18 residues. Germline values: CDR1 PRHDT, CDR2 FYEKMQ (reference sequence). V shed 3 bases and J 3 bases; nucleotides not matched to a gene: 9. The CDR3: CASSFTLGLAGGHYEQYF. The CDR3 region has the DNA TGTGCCAGCAGCTTCACCCTAGGACTAGCGGGGGGGCACTACGAGCAGTACTTC.

The chain couples TRBV29-1 to TRBJ1-1; D remains unclear. CDR3 length: 13 residues. Per the germline V gene, CDR1 is SQVTM and CDR2 is ANQGSEA. The V end was cut by 7 bases, the J end by 0 bases, with 12 bases between. CDR3 nucleotides: TGCAGCGCGCTCAAAGGAGTGAACACTGAAGCTTTCTTT. It translates to CSALKGVNTEAFF.

This clone showed up just once. Other DNA sequences in this sample translate to the same CDR3. The gene calls are TRBV5-4 and TRBJ2-5; the D gene is possibly TRBD2 (5 bases). The CDR3 extends over 18 amino acids. The germline V gene has CDR1 SGHNT and CDR2 YYREEE (reference sequence). V lost 1 base to trimming and J lost 5 bases, with 24 bases between them. CDR3 in amino acids: CASSLTGDGIVKAETQYF. For the CDR3, the DNA is TGTGCCAGCAGCTTGACTGGCGACGGGATAGTGAAGGCGGAGACCCAGTACTTC.

The gene calls are TRBV5-1 and TRBJ2-1; 7 positions match TRBD1. The CDR3 contains 16 residues. CDR1 and CDR2 (germline): SGHRS, YFSETQ. V lost 3 bases, J lost 1 base, and 7 bases stayed unmatched. The DNA for the CDR3 is TGCGCCAGCAGCTGGGACAGTGAGAGATCCTACAATGAGCAGTTCTTC. Translation: CASSWDSERSYNEQFF.

V is TRBV18 and J is TRBJ1-5, with a possible D match to TRBD1 (5 bases). The CDR3 extends over 16 amino acids. Germline assignment: CDR1 KGHSH and CDR2 LQKENI. The V and J ends lost 0 bases and 6 bases respectively, with 15 bases between them. The CDR3 region has the DNA TGTGCCAGCTCACCACCGTACGTGGGGCCTATTCAGCCCCAGCATTTT. Encoded protein: CASSPPYVGPIQPQHF.

This chain links TRBV10-3 with TRBJ1-5; D is unclear. The V end was cut by 0 bases, the J end by 5 bases, with 17 bases between. The CDR3 contains 17 residues. Germline CDR1 reads ENHRY; CDR2 reads SYGVKD. CDR3 bases: TGTGCCATCAGTGAGTCGATATCTATGATTCCGTATCAGCCCCAGCATTTT. The encoded protein is CAISESISMIPYQPQHF.

This rearrangement joins TRBV10-3 to TRBJ2-2; D unclear. Germline assignment: CDR1 ENHRY and CDR2 SYGVKD. The V and J ends lost 1 base and 5 bases respectively, with 5 bases between them. This CDR3 has 13 residues. The CDR3, as DNA: TGTGCCATCAGTGAGTTATTGACCGGGGAGCTGTTTTTT. Translation gives CAISELLTGELFF.

The chain links TRBV7-3 to TRBJ1-2, with TRBD1 matching 9 bases. This CDR3 region has 16 residues. V lost 2 bases and J lost 8; bases outside the gene matches: 12. Looked up from germline, CDR1 is SGHTA and CDR2 is FQGTGA. The CDR3 is CASSLGTGRDNQGYTF. Here the CDR3 DNA reads TGTGCCAGCAGCTTAGGGACAGGGCGGGATAATCAGGGCTACACCTTC. Supplemented by reference TRBV7-3 and TRBJ1-2, the full variable domain reads GAGVSQTPSNKVTEKGKYVELRCDPISGHTALYWYRQSLGQGPEFLIYFQGTGAADDSGLPNDRFFAVRPEGSVSTLKIQRTERGDSAVYLCASSLGTGRDNQGYTFGSGTRLTVV.

This clone was counted a few times. This chain uses TRBV5-1 with TRBJ2-7; the D gene is possibly TRBD1 (6 bases). Germline loops: CDR1 SGHRS, CDR2 YFSETQ. Between the trimmed V and J ends, which lost 4 bases and 1 base, there was a span of 15 bases. This CDR3 region has 15 residues. The CDR3 DNA is TGCGCCAGCAGCGAATCCGGGACACGTTCCTACGAGCAGTACTTC. It is translated as CASSESGTRSYEQYF.

The chain combines TRBV11-3 with TRBJ2-7, with 13 bases lining up with TRBD2. Trimming removed 6 bases from V and 7 bases from J; junction bases left unmatched: 9. Per germline, CDR1 SGHNT and CDR2 YENEEA. The CDR3 length is 15 residues. CDR3 bases: TGTGCCAGCAGGCGAACCGGGACTAGCGGGGTTGAGCAGTACTTC. Translated, it gives CASRRTGTSGVEQYF.

DNA for the CDR3: TGCGCCAGCAGCCAAGAACTGGGACTAGCGCTCACAGATACGCAGTATTTT. Encoded protein: CASSQELGLALTDTQYF. The rearrangement joins TRBV4-3 to TRBJ2-3; 10 bases are shared with TRBD2. From germline, CDR1 is LGHNA and CDR2 YSLEER. With V trimmed by 0 bases and J by 2 bases, 5 bases remained unmatched. The CDR3 covers 17 residues.

The chain links TRBV6-4 to TRBJ1-6, with 7 bases matching TRBD1. Losses at the gene ends were 6 bases for V and 10 bases for J; bases not matched to a gene: 9. The V gene's germline CDR1 is MRHNA and CDR2 SNTAGT. The CDR3 length is 14 residues. The CDR3 coding sequence is TGTGCCAGCAGCCAAGACAGGGTGGCCTCACCCCTCCACTTT. Amino acid sequence: CASSQDRVASPLHF.

The sample holds a few counts of this clone. J is TRBJ2-7 and V is TRBV4-1, with a tentative D call TRBD1 (7 bases). The CDR3 consists of 17 residues. V was cut by 2 bases and J by 5 bases, with 22 bases left in between. Germline lookup yields CDR1 MGHRA and CDR2 YSYEKL. Here the CDR3 DNA reads TGCGCCAGCAGCCAACCTACGACAGGGAGGATTCACCACGAGCAGTACTTC. Amino acid sequence: CASSQPTTGRIHHEQYF.

The chain is built from TRBV11-2 and TRBJ1-4; D gene unclear. This CDR3 contains 18 residues. The V end lost 2 bases, the J end lost 2 bases, and 18 bases lay between the germline ends. Germline V lookup: CDR1 SGHAT, CDR2 FQNNGV. Here the CDR3 DNA reads TGTGCCAGCAGCTTAAAGTCTCGGGTGACCGGGACTAATGAAAAACTGTTTTTT. This gives the protein CASSLKSRVTGTNEKLFF.

The chain uses TRBV27 and TRBJ2-1; 8 bases line up with TRBD2. This CDR3 spans 17 amino acids. The germline V gene encodes CDR1 MNHEY and CDR2 SMNVEV (reference sequence). V shed 5 bases, J shed 5 bases, and the junction held 14 bases outside the gene matches. The CDR3 loop reads CASSPRGAGEGDNEQFF. CDR3 nucleotide sequence: TGTGCCAGCAGTCCCCGGGGAGCGGGAGAAGGAGACAATGAGCAGTTCTTC.

The V gene is TRBV5-4, the J gene TRBJ2-1, with 11 bases identical to TRBD2. Trimming removed 4 bases from V and 5 bases from J; junction bases left unmatched: 5. The germline V gene encodes CDR1 SGHNT and CDR2 YYREEE (reference sequence). The CDR3 is made up of 15 amino acids. CDR3 amino acids: CASSRGLAVDNEQFF. In DNA, the CDR3 is TGTGCCAGCAGCAGGGGACTAGCGGTAGACAATGAGCAGTTCTTC.